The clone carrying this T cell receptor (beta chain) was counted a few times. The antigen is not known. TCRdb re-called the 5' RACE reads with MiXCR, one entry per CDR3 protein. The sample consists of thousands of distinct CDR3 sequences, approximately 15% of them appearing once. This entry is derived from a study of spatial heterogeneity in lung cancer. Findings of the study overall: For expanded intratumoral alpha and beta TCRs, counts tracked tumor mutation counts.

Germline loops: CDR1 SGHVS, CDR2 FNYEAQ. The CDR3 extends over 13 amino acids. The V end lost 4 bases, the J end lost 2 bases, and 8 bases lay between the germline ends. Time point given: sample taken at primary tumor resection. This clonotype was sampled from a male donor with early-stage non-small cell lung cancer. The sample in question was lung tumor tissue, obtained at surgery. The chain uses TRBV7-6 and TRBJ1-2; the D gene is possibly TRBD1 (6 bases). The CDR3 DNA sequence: TGTGCCAGCAGCTCAGGACAGAACTATGGCTACACCTTC. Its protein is CASSSGQNYGYTF.